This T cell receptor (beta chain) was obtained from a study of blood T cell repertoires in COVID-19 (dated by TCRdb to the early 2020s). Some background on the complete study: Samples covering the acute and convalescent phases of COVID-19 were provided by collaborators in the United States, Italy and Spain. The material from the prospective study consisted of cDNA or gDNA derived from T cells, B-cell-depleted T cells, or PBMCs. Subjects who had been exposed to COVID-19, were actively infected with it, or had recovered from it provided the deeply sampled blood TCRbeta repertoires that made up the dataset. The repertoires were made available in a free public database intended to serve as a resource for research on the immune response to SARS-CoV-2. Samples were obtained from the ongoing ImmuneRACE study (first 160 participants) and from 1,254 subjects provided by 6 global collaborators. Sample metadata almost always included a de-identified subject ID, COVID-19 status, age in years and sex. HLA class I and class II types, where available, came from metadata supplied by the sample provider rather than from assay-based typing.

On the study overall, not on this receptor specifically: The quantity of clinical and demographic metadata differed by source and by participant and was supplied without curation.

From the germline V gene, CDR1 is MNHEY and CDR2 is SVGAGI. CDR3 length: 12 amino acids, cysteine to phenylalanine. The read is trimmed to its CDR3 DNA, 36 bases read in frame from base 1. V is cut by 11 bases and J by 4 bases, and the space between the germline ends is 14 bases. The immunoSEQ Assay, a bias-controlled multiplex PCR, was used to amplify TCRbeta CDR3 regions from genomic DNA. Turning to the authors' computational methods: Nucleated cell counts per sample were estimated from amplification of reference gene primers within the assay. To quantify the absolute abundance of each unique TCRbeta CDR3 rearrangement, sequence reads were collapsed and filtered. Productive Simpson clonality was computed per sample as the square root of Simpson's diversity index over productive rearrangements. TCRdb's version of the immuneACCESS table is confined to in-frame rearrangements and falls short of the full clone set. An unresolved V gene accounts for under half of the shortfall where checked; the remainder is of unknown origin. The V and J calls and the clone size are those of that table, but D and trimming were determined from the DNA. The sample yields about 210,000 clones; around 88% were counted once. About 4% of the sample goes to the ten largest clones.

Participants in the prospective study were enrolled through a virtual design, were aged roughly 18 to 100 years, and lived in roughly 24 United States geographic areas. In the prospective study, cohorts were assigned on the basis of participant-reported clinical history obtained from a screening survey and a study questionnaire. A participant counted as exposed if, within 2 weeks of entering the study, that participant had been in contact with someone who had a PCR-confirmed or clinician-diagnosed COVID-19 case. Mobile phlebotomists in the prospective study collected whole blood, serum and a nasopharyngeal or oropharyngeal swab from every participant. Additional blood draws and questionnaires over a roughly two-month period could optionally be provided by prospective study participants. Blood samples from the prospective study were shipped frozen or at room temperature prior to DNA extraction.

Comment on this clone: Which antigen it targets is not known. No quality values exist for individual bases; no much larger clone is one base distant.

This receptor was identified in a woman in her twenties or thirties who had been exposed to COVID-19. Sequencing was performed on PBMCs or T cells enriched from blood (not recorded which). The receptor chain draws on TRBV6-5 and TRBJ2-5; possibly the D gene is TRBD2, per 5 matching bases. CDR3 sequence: CAARARGETQYF. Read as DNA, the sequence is TGTGCCGCCCGGGCCCGGGGAGAGACCCAGTACTTC.